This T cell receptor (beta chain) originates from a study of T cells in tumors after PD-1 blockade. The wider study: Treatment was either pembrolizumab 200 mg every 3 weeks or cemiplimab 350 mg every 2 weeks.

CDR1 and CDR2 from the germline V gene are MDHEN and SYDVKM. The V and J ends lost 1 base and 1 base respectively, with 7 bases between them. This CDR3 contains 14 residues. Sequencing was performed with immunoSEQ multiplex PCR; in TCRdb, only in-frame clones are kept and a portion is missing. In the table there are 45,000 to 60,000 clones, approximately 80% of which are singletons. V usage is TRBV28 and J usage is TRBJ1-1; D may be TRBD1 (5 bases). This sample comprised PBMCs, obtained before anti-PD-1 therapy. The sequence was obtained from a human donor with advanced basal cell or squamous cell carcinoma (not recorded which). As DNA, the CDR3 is TGTGCCAGCAGTTTATATGGGGGGAACACTGAAGCTTTCTTT. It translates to CASSLYGGNTEAFF.